The T cell receptor (beta chain) under discussion was sequenced for a study of OX40 agonist ivuxolimab in advanced cancers. General study findings and limits: Clones of CD4+ and CD8+ blood T cells grew by week 6 at doses of 0.1 to 3.0 mg/kg.

As concerns this clone: Its antigen is still unknown.

The data were produced by immunoSEQ multiplex PCR, yet TCRdb's version contains in-frame clones alone and is incomplete. There are tens of thousands of clones in the sample; roughly four fifths occur only once, and around 1.9% lies in the top ten. The germline V gene has CDR1 MGHRA and CDR2 YSYEKL. Trimming left V 1 base short and J 2 bases short, with 14 bases between. This CDR3 spans 16 amino acids. The sequencing here drew on CD4+ or CD8+ T cells sorted from blood, taken in a trial of the OX40 agonist ivuxolimab. This sequence was found in an adult with an advanced solid tumor such as melanoma, head and neck, liver or kidney cancer. The V and J genes are TRBV4-1 and TRBJ2-5; the D is unclear. CDR3 DNA: TGCGCCAGCAGCCAAGGAGTAACAGTGACACAAGAGACCCAGTACTTC. Encoded protein: CASSQGVTVTQETQYF.